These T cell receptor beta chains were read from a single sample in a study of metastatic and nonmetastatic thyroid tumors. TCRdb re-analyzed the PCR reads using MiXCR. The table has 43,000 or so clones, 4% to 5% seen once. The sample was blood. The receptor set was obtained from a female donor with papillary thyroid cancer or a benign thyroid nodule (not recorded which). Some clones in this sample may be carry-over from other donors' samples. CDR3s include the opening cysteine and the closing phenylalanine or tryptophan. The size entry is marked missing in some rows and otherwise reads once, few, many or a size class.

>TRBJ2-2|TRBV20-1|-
CSARDALAANTGELFF
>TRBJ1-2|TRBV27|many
CASSPRPNYGYTF
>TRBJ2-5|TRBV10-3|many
CAISEWRDGSLGETQYF
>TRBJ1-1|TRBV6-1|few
CASKVGPTESFF
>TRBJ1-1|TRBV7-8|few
CASSFMGPEAFF
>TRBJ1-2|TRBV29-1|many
CSVEDKGRQGYGYTF
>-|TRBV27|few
CASSPLRTKVGDEQFF
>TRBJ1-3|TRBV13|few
CASILVRGLSGNTIYF
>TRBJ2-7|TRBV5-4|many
CASNGARSSSYEQYF
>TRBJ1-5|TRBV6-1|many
CASSEMSSNQPQHF
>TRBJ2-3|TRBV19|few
CASRNHRDLTDTQYF
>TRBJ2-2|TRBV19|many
CASPGVTGELFF
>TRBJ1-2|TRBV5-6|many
CASSYGQVGASGYTF
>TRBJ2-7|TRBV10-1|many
CASSESGLVDEQYF
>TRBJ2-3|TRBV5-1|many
CASSGRASTDTQYF
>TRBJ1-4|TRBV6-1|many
CASSRKGASNEKLFF
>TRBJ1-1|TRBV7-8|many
CASSLRTTDRADEAFF
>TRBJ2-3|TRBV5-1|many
CASSHGTGRADTQYF
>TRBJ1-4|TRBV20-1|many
CSARPFQTGVNEKLFF
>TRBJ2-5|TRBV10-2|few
CASTNRETQYF
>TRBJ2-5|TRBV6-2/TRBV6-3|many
CASSSGTSDQETQYF
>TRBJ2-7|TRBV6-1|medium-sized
CASSVEARSSYEQYF
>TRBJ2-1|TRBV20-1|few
CSRAGGPYNEQFF
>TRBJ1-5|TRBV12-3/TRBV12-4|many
CASSKGFWDNQPQHF
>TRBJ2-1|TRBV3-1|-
CASSQDLSGSGEQFF
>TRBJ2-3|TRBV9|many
CASSVARTSFSTDTQYF
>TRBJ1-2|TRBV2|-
CATLGPGQWNYGYTF
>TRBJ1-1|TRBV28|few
CASSLVGGYTEAFF
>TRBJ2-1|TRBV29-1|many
CSVEGLASEQFF
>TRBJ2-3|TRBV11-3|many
CASSWTGDPPTDTQYF
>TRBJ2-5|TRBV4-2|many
CASSLIDPGGGETQYF
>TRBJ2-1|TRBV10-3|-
CAIGRGWVDEQFF
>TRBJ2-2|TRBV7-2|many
CAGRSGGANTGELFF
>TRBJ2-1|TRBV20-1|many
CSARDFAGGGWNEQFF
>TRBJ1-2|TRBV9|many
CASSVGTGQAYGYTF
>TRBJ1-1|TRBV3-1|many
CASSHQGRNTEAFF
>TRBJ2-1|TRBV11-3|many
CASSFYRGNEQFF
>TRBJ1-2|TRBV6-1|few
CASKGSGPVSYGYTF
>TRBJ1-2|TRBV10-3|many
CAISSPGTDNYGYTF
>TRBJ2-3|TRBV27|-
CASSFVGPPADTQYF
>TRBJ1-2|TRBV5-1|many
CASKARQGAQGYTF
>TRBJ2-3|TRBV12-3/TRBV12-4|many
CASSYSGSEADTQYF
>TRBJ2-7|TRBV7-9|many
CASSYGVLGGDEQYF
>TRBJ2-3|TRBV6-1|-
CASKTLAGGPRWTDTQYF
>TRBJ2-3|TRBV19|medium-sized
CASSIDLGGRGTDTQYF
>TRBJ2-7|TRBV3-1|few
CASSQAAGEQYF
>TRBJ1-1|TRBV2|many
CASSVGRGGAEAFF
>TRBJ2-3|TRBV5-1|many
CASSPRTGGTDTQYF
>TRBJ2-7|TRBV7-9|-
CASSPRDRAYEQYF
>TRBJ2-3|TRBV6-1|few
CASRKNVLDTQYF
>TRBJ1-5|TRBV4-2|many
CASSQAQGARSNQPQHF
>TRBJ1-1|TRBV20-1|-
CSASLAVERMAFF
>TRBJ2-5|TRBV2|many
CASGDNRESSGSQETQYF
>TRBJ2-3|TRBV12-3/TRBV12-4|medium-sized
CASSTLAGGTDTQYF